The 29 T cell receptor beta chains below all came from one sample that was sequenced in a study of control samples from healthy donors and cancer patients. The protocol was immunoSEQ multiplex PCR, while the TCRdb copy is restricted to in-frame clones and leaves out a portion. The sample holds around 120,000 clones, approximately 90% seen once. Sequencing was performed on blood. All receptors derive from a woman between 65 and 79 years old in good health.

This clone has only a few counts. This chain uses TRBV7-9 with TRBJ2-7; a weak D match, TRBD1 (6 bases). V was cut by 5 bases and J by 4 bases, with 18 bases left in between. CDR1 and CDR2 from the germline V gene are SEHNR and FQNEAQ (reference sequence). This CDR3 region has 15 residues. CDR3 in DNA: TGTGCCAGCAGCGCGTCCGGGACAACCTCTTACGAGCAGTACTTC. Translating gives CASSASGTTSYEQYF.

The V gene is TRBV9, the J gene TRBJ2-7; 7 nucleotides match TRBD2. The germline CDR1 and CDR2 sequences are SGDLS and YYNGEE. The CDR3 covers 18 residues. The junction had 14 bases not matched to a gene; V was cut back by 0 bases and J by 2 bases. CDR3 sequence reads: CASSVGAPNGGIAYEQYF. The CDR3 coding sequence is TGTGCCAGCAGCGTAGGGGCCCCGAACGGGGGGATAGCCTACGAGCAGTACTTC.

This chain joins TRBV11-2 and TRBJ1-1; D gene ambiguous. V lost 5 bases to trimming and J lost 1 base, with 11 bases between them. Germline loops: CDR1 SGHAT, CDR2 FQNNGV. The CDR3 is 14 residues long. The CDR3 DNA is TGTGCCAGCAGCCCGAGATGGGGGAACACTGAAGCTTTCTTT. Translation: CASSPRWGNTEAFF. Full variable domain (rest looked up from reference TRBV11-2 and TRBJ1-1): EAGVAQSPRYKIIEKRQSVAFWCNPISGHATLYWYQQILGQGPKLLIQFQNNGVVDDSQLPKDRFSAERLKGVDSTLKIQPAKLEDSAVYLCASSPRWGNTEAFFGQGTRLTVV.

The chain couples TRBV11-3 to TRBJ1-1; 8 nucleotides agree with TRBD1. The germline CDR1 and CDR2 sequences are SGHNT and YENEEA. The junction had 5 bases not matched to a gene; V was cut back by 5 bases and J by 6 bases. The CDR3 extends over 13 amino acids. CDR3 region: CASSGQGASEAFF. The CDR3 coding sequence is TGTGCCAGCAGCGGGCAGGGGGCTTCTGAAGCTTTCTTT. Variable domain in full (rest from reference TRBV11-3 and TRBJ1-1): EAGVVQSPRYKIIEKKQPVAFWCNPISGHNTLYWYLQNLGQGPELLIRYENEEAVDDSQLPKDRFSAERLKGVDSTLKIQPAELGDSAVYLCASSGQGASEAFFGQGTRLTVV.

This chain joins TRBV5-4 and TRBJ2-2; D ambiguous. CDR3 size: 15 residues. V was pared by 4 bases and J by 6 bases, with 16 bases between. Germline V lookup: CDR1 SGHNT, CDR2 YYREEE (reference sequence). CDR3 region: CASSNPAQGPGELFF. The CDR3 coding sequence is TGTGCCAGCAGCAACCCCGCCCAAGGCCCCGGGGAGCTGTTTTTT.

The chain carries TRBV6-5 and TRBJ2-7, with TRBD1 identical over 7 bases. Trimming at V came to 6 bases and at J to 12 bases, leaving 14 bases not matched to a gene. Germline V gene lookup returns CDR1 MNHEY and CDR2 SVGAGI. The CDR3 spans 13 residues. The CDR3: CASRRAGGLRGYF. The CDR3 DNA reads TGTGCCAGCAGGCGAGCAGGGGGTTTACGAGGGTACTTC.

This chain connects TRBV10-2 to TRBJ2-2; no definite D call. Trimming left V 7 bases short and J 7 bases short, with 13 bases between. From germline, CDR1 is WSHSY and CDR2 SAAADI. The CDR3 extends over 13 amino acids. DNA of the CDR3: TGCGCCAGCAACCCGTGGCTCGGCGGGGAGCTGTTTTTT. Translating gives CASNPWLGGELFF.

J is TRBJ2-3 and V is TRBV7-2; D is unresolved. With 8 bases removed from V and 1 base from J, the gap between germline ends came to 10 bases. This CDR3 contains 13 residues. Per the germline V gene, CDR1 is SGHTA and CDR2 is FQGNSA. CDR3 region: CASAPARTDTQYF. Here the CDR3 DNA reads TGTGCCAGCGCTCCCGCACGCACAGATACGCAGTATTTT. Filled out from reference TRBV7-2 and TRBJ2-3, the complete variable domain reads GAGVSQSPSNKVTEKGKDVELRCDPISGHTALYWYRQSLGQGLEFLIYFQGNSAPDKSGLPSDRFSAERTGGSVSTLTIQRTQQEDSAVYLCASAPARTDTQYFGPGTRLTVL.

This clone appeared once. This sequence joins TRBV4-3 and TRBJ2-1; 12 bases are shared with TRBD2. Unmatched junction bases numbered 6, after V lost 0 bases and J lost 0 bases. The CDR3 is 19 residues long. Looked up from germline, CDR1 is LGHNA and CDR2 is YSLEER. The CDR3 coding sequence is TGCGCCAGCAGCCAAGAAGGGACTAGCGGGCCCTACTCCTACAATGAGCAGTTCTTC. It is translated as CASSQEGTSGPYSYNEQFF.

This chain links TRBV5-5 with TRBJ1-1; possible D gene TRBD1, 5 bases. Looked up from germline, CDR1 is SGHKS and CDR2 is YYEKEE (reference sequence). V lost 0 bases to trimming and J lost 4 bases, with 16 bases between them. The CDR3 length is 16 residues. The DNA for the CDR3 is TGTGCCAGCAGCTTGGTTCCGGGGGGGTCAGTCACTGAAGCTTTCTTT. Translating it yields CASSLVPGGSVTEAFF.

V is TRBV5-1 and J is TRBJ2-2; no firm D call. From germline, CDR1 is SGHRS and CDR2 YFSETQ. The CDR3 covers 14 residues. V was cut by 2 bases and J by 2 bases, with 7 bases left in between. CDR3 DNA sequence: TGCGCCAGCAGCTTCCAGCAAAACACCGGGGAGCTGTTTTTT. This gives the protein CASSFQQNTGELFF.

The chain combines TRBV5-4 with TRBJ1-2; 8 bases line up with TRBD1. This CDR3 spans 15 amino acids. Per the germline V gene, CDR1 is SGHNT and CDR2 is YYREEE (reference sequence). V was pared by 6 bases and J by 4 bases, with 11 bases of the junction left unmatched. CDR3 amino acids: CASTPSGQGVYGYTF. In nucleotides, the CDR3 is TGTGCCAGCACCCCTTCAGGACAGGGAGTCTATGGCTACACCTTC.

The sample holds one count of this clone. The chain uses TRBV2 and TRBJ1-5; TRBD1 aligns across 9 bases. The CDR3 has 14 amino acids. The J segment lost 4 bases and the V segment lost 5 bases, leaving 3 bases of the junction unmatched. Germline values: CDR1 SNHLY, CDR2 FYNNEI. This chain's CDR3 is CASSRQGGNQPQHF. For the CDR3, the DNA is TGTGCCAGCAGTCGACAGGGGGGGAATCAGCCCCAGCATTTT. Full variable domain (outside the CDR3, taken from reference TRBV2 and TRBJ1-5): EPEVTQTPSHQVTQMGQEVILRCVPISNHLYFYWYRQILGQKVEFLVSFYNNEISEKSEIFDDQFSVERPDGSNFTLKIRSTKLEDSAMYFCASSRQGGNQPQHFGDGTRLSIL.

The chain combines TRBV4-3 with TRBJ1-4; TRBD1 matches at 9 bases. This CDR3 spans 16 amino acids. Germline V gene lookup returns CDR1 LGHNA and CDR2 YSLEER. The J segment lost 2 bases and the V segment lost 4 bases, leaving 5 bases of the junction unmatched. The CDR3 nucleotides read TGCGCCAGCAGCCCCGGGACAGGGTTTACTAATGAAAAACTGTTTTTT. Translating it yields CASSPGTGFTNEKLFF.

This rearrangement joins TRBV19 to TRBJ1-2; the match to TRBD1 covers 12 bases. J lost 8 bases, V lost 9 bases, and 19 bases had no gene match. This CDR3 spans 17 amino acids. CDR1 is LNHDA and CDR2 is SQIVND in the germline V gene (reference sequence). This CDR3 reads CASLQAGTGGDRRGYTF. The CDR3 region has the DNA TGTGCCAGCCTACAAGCCGGGACAGGGGGCGATAGGCGCGGCTACACCTTC.

V usage is TRBV20-1 and J usage is TRBJ2-3; 11 nucleotides agree with TRBD2. Trimming at V came to 3 bases and at J to 6 bases, leaving 8 bases not matched to a gene. The CDR3 is made up of 15 amino acids. Germline V gene lookup returns CDR1 DFQATT and CDR2 SNEGSKA (reference sequence). The CDR3 DNA is TGCAGTGCTAGTGCGACTAGCGGGGCGACCGATACGCAGTATTTT. Protein sequence: CSASATSGATDTQYF.

The CDR3 spells CASSLGAGNTEAFF. In DNA form, the CDR3 reads TGCGCCAGCAGCTTGGGAGCAGGGAACACTGAAGCTTTCTTT. V usage is TRBV5-1 and J usage is TRBJ1-1, with D hard to call. Trimming shortened V by 0 bases and J by 1 base, and 7 bases separated the two germline ends. CDR1 is SGHRS, CDR2 YFSETQ, per germline. This CDR3 spans 14 amino acids.

This chain uses TRBV12-5 with TRBJ1-1; D gene ambiguous. The CDR3 totals 14 residues. The V gene lost 6 bases and the J gene lost 3 bases, with 14 bases spanning the gap. CDR1 is LGHNT, CDR2 FRNRAP, per germline. CDR3 DNA sequence: TGTGCTAGTGGGGAGATACAAAGCTACACTGAAGCTTTCTTT. Its translation is CASGEIQSYTEAFF.

The chain recombines TRBV2 with TRBJ2-7; D possibly corresponds to TRBD2 (7 bases). Trimming cost V 7 bases and J 5 bases, with 24 bases left between them. CDR1 SNHLY and CDR2 FYNNEI come from the germline V gene. CDR3 length: 16 residues. In nucleotides, the CDR3 is TGTGCCAGCAAAAAGGGGGGGAGGGGCCCCGGCGACGAGCAGTACTTC. It codes for CASKKGGRGPGDEQYF.

The CDR3 spells CASSGTRRDTEAFF. As DNA, the CDR3 is TGTGCCAGCAGTGGTACTCGTCGGGACACTGAAGCTTTCTTT. The chain uses TRBV2 and TRBJ1-1; D not certain. Trimming left V 4 bases short and J 3 bases short, with 12 bases between. The length of the CDR3 is 14 residues. The germline CDR1 and CDR2 sequences are SNHLY and FYNNEI.

This chain joins TRBV19 and TRBJ2-2; D unclear. CDR1 and CDR2 (germline): LNHDA, SQIVND (reference sequence). Trimming left V 9 bases short and J 1 base short, with 6 bases between. The CDR3 loop spans 12 amino acids. Here the CDR3 DNA reads TGTGCCAGCCGTGAGAACACCGGGGAGCTGTTTTTT. The encoded protein is CASRENTGELFF.

The chain is built from TRBV3-1 (or the pseudogene TRBV3-2) and TRBJ1-3, with 9 nucleotides matching TRBD1. Germline loops: CDR1 LGHDT, CDR2 YNNKEL (reference sequence). The V gene end was trimmed by 2 bases and the J gene end by 7 bases; junction bases not matched to a gene: 15. CDR3 size: 18 residues. The CDR3 DNA sequence: TGTGCCAGCAGCCAACTACGGGGGGGGACAGGGTTTTTCAACACCATATATTTT. This encodes CASSQLRGGTGFFNTIYF.

The chain couples TRBV5-1 to TRBJ2-1; 7 bases agree with TRBD1. V trimming: 4 bases; J trimming: 0 bases; junction bases outside the gene matches: 7. Germline CDR1 SGHRS, CDR2 YFSETQ. This CDR3 has 16 residues. The CDR3 region is CASSQTDRSSYNEQFF. CDR3 in DNA: TGCGCCAGCAGCCAGACGGACAGGTCCTCCTACAATGAGCAGTTCTTC.

The chain links TRBV7-2 to TRBJ2-7; 9 bases line up with TRBD1. Germline trimming cut 2 bases from V and 7 bases from J; bases unmatched to any gene: 6. Germline CDR1 SGHTA, CDR2 FQGNSA. This CDR3 contains 14 residues. The CDR3: CASSLNRGPGEQYF. CDR3 DNA sequence: TGTGCCAGCAGCTTAAACAGGGGGCCGGGAGAGCAGTACTTC.

This rearrangement joins TRBV24-1 to TRBJ2-5; 7 bases are a match to TRBD1. CDR1 and CDR2 from the germline V gene are KGHDR and SFDVKD. This CDR3 region has 15 residues. Unmatched junction bases numbered 6, after V lost 4 bases and J lost 2 bases. The CDR3 region is CATSDSRTGQETQYF. CDR3 sequence (DNA): TGTGCCACCAGTGACTCCCGGACAGGACAAGAGACCCAGTACTTC.

With regard to this clone: At the DNA level, this CDR3 is encoded by other sequences in the same sample as well. This sequence joins TRBV12-3 or TRBV12-4 and TRBJ1-2, with D unresolved. Trimming cost V 5 bases and J 3 bases, with 7 bases left between them. The CDR3 length is 12 residues. CDR3 sequence: CASSPGDYGYTF. The CDR3 DNA reads as TGTGCCAGCAGTCCGGGAGACTATGGCTACACCTTC.

The chain has TRBV24-1 and TRBJ1-2, with TRBD1 as a possible D gene (5 bases). Trimming pared 5 bases from V and 10 bases from J, leaving 13 bases between. CDR1 KGHDR and CDR2 SFDVKD come from the germline V gene. This CDR3 has 12 amino acids. In nucleotides, the CDR3 is TGTGCCACCAGTGCCCTGGGGCACCTCTACACCTTC. Translation: CATSALGHLYTF.

CDR3 coding DNA: TGTGCCAGCAGTTTGGGGGGGGACACTGAAGCTTTCTTT. Translation: CASSLGGDTEAFF. V and J are TRBV12-3 or TRBV12-4 and TRBJ1-1, with D perhaps TRBD1 (5 bases). V was clipped by 3 bases and J by 3 bases, with 8 bases between them. This CDR3 has 13 residues.

The CDR3 here is CASSYSARGDTEAFF. The CDR3 nucleotides read TGTGCCAGCAGTTACTCGGCCCGGGGAGACACTGAAGCTTTCTTT. The chain uses TRBV6-5 and TRBJ1-1; no reliable D call. Per the germline V gene, CDR1 is MNHEY and CDR2 is SVGAGI. The germline V and J ends were trimmed by 0 bases and 3 bases, with 11 bases remaining between them. The CDR3 is 15 residues long.